This TCR beta chain was captured by sequencing in a study of cytomegalovirus exposure and HLA in healthy donors. Overall study findings and caveats: The analysis excluded some indistinguishable V segments, including TRBV6-2 and TRBV6-3.

About this clone: Antigen specificity is unknown.

Trimming cost V 0 bases and J 7 bases; bases outside gene matches: 8. The germline gives CDR1 SGHRS, CDR2 YFSETQ. The CDR3 is made up of 15 amino acids. The PCR ran on 60 Vbeta and 13 Jbeta primers. Clones were read by immunoSEQ multiplex PCR, and TCRdb kept only the in-frame ones, dropping some. Here the sample spans about 300,000 clones, approximately 90% being singletons. The sequenced sample was PBMCs. The chain recombines TRBV5-1 with TRBJ1-2, with 8 bases matching TRBD1. The source is a man in his forties in good health and CMV-seropositive. CDR3 nucleotide sequence: TGCGCCAGCAGCTTGGTAGCAGGGGGCAGTGGTGGCTACACCTTC. Translation: CASSLVAGGSGGYTF.